The rows below give T cell receptor beta chains drawn from one sample of a study of B cell selection in AIRE deficiency. Data came from immunoSEQ multiplex PCR; TCRdb stores just in-frame clones and leaves some out. The data hold under 30,000 clones, with just under 97% observed a single time. Sequenced material: CD4+CD127+ conventional T cells sorted from PBMCs. The receptors shown here come from a human donor in good health. Both conserved end residues are part of each CDR3. D genes are given only for firm matches. The listing skips clone size in some rows; elsewhere it reads once, few, many or a size class.

CDR3 DNA	CDR3 protein	clone size	J gene	V gene	D gene
TGCGCCAGCAGTGAGGCTCGGGAGGCCTACAATGAGCAGTTCTTC	CASSEAREAYNEQFF	-	TRBJ2-1	TRBV10-1	TRBD2
TGTGCCAGCAGTTACTCCTGGGGGCTCCAAGAGACCCAGTACTTC	CASSYSWGLQETQYF	-	TRBJ2-5	TRBV6-5	-
TGTGCCATCAGTGAGTCGAACCGGGACGAGCAGTACTTC	CAISESNRDEQYF	-	TRBJ2-7	TRBV10-3	-
TGCAGCGTCCCTTTGGGGCCTAGCGCCAAATGCTCCTACGAGCAGTACTTC	CSVPLGPSAKCSYEQYF	-	TRBJ2-7	TRBV29-1	-
TGTGCCAGCAGTGTGGGGTCCTACAATGAGCAGTTCTTC	CASSVGSYNEQFF	-	TRBJ2-1	TRBV6-1	-
TGTGCCAGTAGTATACTCGGGAAGCCCTACGAGCAGTACTTC	CASSILGKPYEQYF	-	TRBJ2-7	TRBV19	-
TGCAGCGTTGAACGCCGCTATGGCTACACCTTC	CSVERRYGYTF	once	TRBJ1-2	TRBV29-1	-
TGTGCCAGCAGTTACGGGATCTCGAACACCGGGGAGCTGTTTTTT	CASSYGISNTGELFF	-	TRBJ2-2	TRBV6-5	-
-	CASSSSTSGSIETQYF	-	TRBJ2-5	TRBV7-9	-
TGTGCCAGCAGCCCCAGACAGGAACAACACCGGGAGCTGTTTTTT	CASSPRQEQHRELFF	-	TRBJ2-2	TRBV5-4	-
TGTGCCAGTAGTATACGCTCAACCGGTCTAGAGACCCAGTACTTC	CASSIRSTGLETQYF	-	TRBJ2-5	TRBV19	-
TGTGCCAGCAGCTTCGGACAGGGCGATGAGCAGTTCTTC	CASSFGQGDEQFF	-	TRBJ2-1	TRBV7-8	TRBD1
TGTGCCAGCAGCTTAGCTATAGGGTCGAATTCACCCCTCCACTTT	CASSLAIGSNSPLHF	-	TRBJ1-6	TRBV7-9	-
TGCAGCGTTGCCCGAATCCAAGAGACCCAGTACTTC	CSVARIQETQYF	-	TRBJ2-5	TRBV29-1	-
TGTGCCAGTAGCATTGAAGTCTCCTATAATTCACCCCTCCACTTT	CASSIEVSYNSPLHF	-	TRBJ1-6	TRBV19	-
TGTGCCAGCCGCCGTGAGGGGCAGGTCACTGAAGCTTTCTTT	CASRREGQVTEAFF	once	TRBJ1-1	TRBV27	-
TGCGCCAGCAGCCCTCGGGGAAGGGGGCGCGGGGAGACCCAGTACTTC	CASSPRGRGRGETQYF	-	TRBJ2-5	TRBV5-1	TRBD1
TGTGCCAGCAGCTTGTCTAGAGCGAATACTGAAGCTTTCTTT	CASSLSRANTEAFF	-	TRBJ1-1	TRBV11-2	-